The 17 T cell receptor beta chains presented below share a single source sample, sequenced in a study of CXCR3-negative and CXCR3-positive naive CD8 T cells. The TRB libraries of cDNA were built by UMI-labeled 5' RACE. From the 5' RACE reads, TCRdb lists one entry per CDR3 protein and no DNA. The listing records fewer than 140,000 distinct CDR3 sequences. These receptors lack a known antigen. General study results and limits: A higher hydrophobicity marked the TRB CDR3s of CXCR3-positive naive cells versus CXCR3-negative naive cells.

The sample taken for sequencing was naive CXCR3+ CD8+ T cells from blood. Indicated subset: CD45RO-CCR7+CD27+CD95- naive CD8+ T cells expressing CXCR3 (TNR3+). Receptors were obtained from a human donor in good health. Some clones in this sample may be carry-over from other donors' samples.

This chain links TRBV11-3 with TRBJ2-5; TCRdb names TRBD1, which stays unverified in the absence of DNA. The CDR3 has 16 residues. Looked up from germline, CDR1 is SGHNT and CDR2 is YENEEA. CDR3: CASSLDTGTGDGTQYF. Full variable domain (outside the CDR3, taken from reference TRBV11-3 and TRBJ2-5): EAGVVQSPRYKIIEKKQPVAFWCNPISGHNTLYWYLQNLGQGPELLIRYENEEAVDDSQLPKDRFSAERLKGVDSTLKIQPAELGDSAVYLCASSLDTGTGDGTQYFGPGTRLLVL.

V gene TRBV10-3 combines with J gene TRBJ2-2; TCRdb designates TRBD1, a call that cannot be tested without DNA. Germline values: CDR1 ENHRY, CDR2 SYGVKD. This CDR3 has 14 amino acids. The CDR3 reads CAIGRGSSTGELFF.

The chain carries TRBV7-2 and TRBJ2-3; the D call from TCRdb, TRBD1, cannot be confirmed without DNA. From germline, CDR1 is SGHTA and CDR2 FQGNSA. The CDR3 extends over 16 amino acids. CDR3 protein: CASTNGGGGGTDTQYF.

J is TRBJ1-1 and V is TRBV29-1; without DNA, the TCRdb call of TRBD1 cannot be checked. The CDR3 is 11 amino acids. CDR1 is SQVTM and CDR2 is ANQGSEA in the germline V gene. The CDR3 protein is CSVAGSAEAFF. The whole variable domain, remainder taken from reference TRBV29-1 and TRBJ1-1, is SAVISQKPSRDICQRGTSLTIQCQVDSQVTMMFWYRQQPGQSLTLIATANQGSEATYESGFVIDKFPISRPNLTFSTLTVSNMSPEDSSIYLCSVAGSAEAFFGQGTRLTVV.

The CDR3 spells CASSYSPGNPYEQYF. This chain joins TRBV6-5 and TRBJ2-7. This CDR3 has 15 residues. CDR1 MNHEY and CDR2 SVGAGI come from the germline V gene.

The chain carries TRBV7-6 and TRBJ2-7. The CDR3 spans 14 residues. Germline V gives CDR1 SGHVS, CDR2 FNYEAQ. CDR3 in amino acids: CASSLGEISYEQYF. The entire variable domain, with the rest obtained from reference TRBV7-6 and TRBJ2-7, is as follows: GAGVSQSPRYKVTKRGQDVALRCDPISGHVSLYWYRQALGQGPEFLTYFNYEAQQDKSGLPNDRFSAERPEGSISTLTIQRTEQRDSAMYRCASSLGEISYEQYFGPGTRLTVT.

The chain recombines TRBV29-1 with TRBJ1-5. CDR3 size: 12 residues. Germline loops: CDR1 SQVTM, CDR2 ANQGSEA. CDR3 loop: CSVSDSNQPQHF.

The chain couples TRBV7-2 to TRBJ2-7; the TRBD1 assignment by TCRdb is unverifiable without DNA. This CDR3 spans 14 amino acids. Per the germline V gene, CDR1 is SGHTA and CDR2 is FQGNSA. CDR3 region: CDSSFPGISYEQYF.

The rearrangement uses TRBV4-3 and TRBJ2-7; checking the TCRdb D call of TRBD1 is not possible without DNA. Per the germline V gene, CDR1 is LGHNA and CDR2 is YSLEER. The CDR3 totals 14 residues. CDR3 sequence reads: CASSPGGQAYEQYF.

The chain has TRBV12-3 or TRBV12-4 and TRBJ1-5. This CDR3 spans 14 amino acids. This CDR3 is CASSSWEGGQPQHF.

This rearrangement joins TRBV7-7 to TRBJ2-3. Germline V lookup: CDR1 SSHAT, CDR2 FNYEAQ (reference sequence). This CDR3 is built from 14 residues. This CDR3 is CASAPTSSTDTQYF.

The V call is TRBV4-1, the J call TRBJ2-1; TCRdb's D call, TRBD1, is unchecked because there is no DNA. The CDR3 loop spans 16 amino acids. The germline gives CDR1 MGHRA, CDR2 YSYEKL. The CDR3 here is CASSQVEQGFYNEQFF.

The rearrangement joins TRBV5-1 to TRBJ1-1; TCRdb names TRBD1, which stays unverified in the absence of DNA. The CDR3 sequence is 15 residues long. The germline CDR1 and CDR2 sequences are SGHRS and YFSETQ. CDR3 amino acids: CASSTPDRTNTEAFF.

The gene calls are TRBV20-1 and TRBJ2-7; TCRdb's D gene call, TRBD2, goes unchecked for lack of DNA. In germline, CDR1 is DFQATT, CDR2 SNEGSKA (reference sequence). CDR3 size: 15 residues. The CDR3: CSAPEEGRSSYEQYF.

The rearrangement joins TRBV15 to TRBJ2-7; TCRdb's D gene call, TRBD2, goes unchecked for lack of DNA. This CDR3 spans 16 amino acids. Germline CDR1 reads LNHNV; CDR2 reads YYDKDF (reference sequence). The CDR3 sequence: CATSRVGTSGHYEQYF.

V and J are TRBV7-9 and TRBJ1-2; TCRdb's D call, TRBD1, is unchecked because there is no DNA. Germline V lookup: CDR1 SEHNR, CDR2 FQNEAQ (reference sequence). CDR3 length equals 16 residues. The CDR3 spells CASSLVQGAASYGYTF.

The chain links TRBV4-3 to TRBJ1-5; TCRdb selects TRBD1, and the lack of DNA leaves this call unchecked. The CDR3 contains 14 residues. CDR1 is LGHNA, CDR2 YSLEER, per germline. The CDR3 here is CASSLDRGVQPQHF.